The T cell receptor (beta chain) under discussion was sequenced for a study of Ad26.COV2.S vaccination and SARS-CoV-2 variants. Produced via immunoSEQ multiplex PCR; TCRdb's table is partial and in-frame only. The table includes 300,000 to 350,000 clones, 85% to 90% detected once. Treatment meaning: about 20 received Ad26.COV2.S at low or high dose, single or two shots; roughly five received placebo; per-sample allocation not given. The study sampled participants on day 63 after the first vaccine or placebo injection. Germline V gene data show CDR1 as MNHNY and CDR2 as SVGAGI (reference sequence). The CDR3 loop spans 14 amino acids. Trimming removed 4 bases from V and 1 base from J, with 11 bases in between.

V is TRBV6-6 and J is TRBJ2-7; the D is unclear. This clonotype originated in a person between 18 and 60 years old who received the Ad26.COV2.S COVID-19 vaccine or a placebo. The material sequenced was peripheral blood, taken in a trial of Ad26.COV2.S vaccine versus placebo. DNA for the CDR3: TGTGCCAGCAGTTTTACCCCCCGATCCTACGAGCAGTACGTC. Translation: CASSFTPRSYEQYV.